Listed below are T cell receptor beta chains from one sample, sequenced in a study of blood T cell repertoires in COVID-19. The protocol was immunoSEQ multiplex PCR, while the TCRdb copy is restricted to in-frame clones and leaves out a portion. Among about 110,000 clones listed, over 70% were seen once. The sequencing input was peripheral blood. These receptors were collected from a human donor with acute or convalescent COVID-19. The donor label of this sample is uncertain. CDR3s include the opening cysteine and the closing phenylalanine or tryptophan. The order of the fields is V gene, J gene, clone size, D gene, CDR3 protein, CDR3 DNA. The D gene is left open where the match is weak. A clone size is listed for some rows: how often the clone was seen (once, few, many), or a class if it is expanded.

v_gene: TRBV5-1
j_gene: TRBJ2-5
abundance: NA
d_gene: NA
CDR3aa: CASSRPGQETQYF
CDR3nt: TGCGCCAGCAGCCGGCCGGGGCAAGAGACCCAGTACTTC

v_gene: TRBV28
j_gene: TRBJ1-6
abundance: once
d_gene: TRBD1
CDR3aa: CASSRTGDSPLHF
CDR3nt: TGTGCCAGCAGTCGGACAGGGGATTCACCCCTCCACTTT

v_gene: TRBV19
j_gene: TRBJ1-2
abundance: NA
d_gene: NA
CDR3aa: CASSTGTIINSDGYTF
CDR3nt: TGTGCCAGTAGCACCGGGACTATCATAAATTCTGATGGCTACACCTTC

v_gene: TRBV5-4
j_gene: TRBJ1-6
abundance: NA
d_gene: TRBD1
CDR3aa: CASSPDRANSPLHF
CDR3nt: TGTGCCAGCAGCCCGGACAGGGCTAATTCACCCCTCCACTTT

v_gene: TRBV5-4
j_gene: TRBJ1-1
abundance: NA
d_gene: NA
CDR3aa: CASSSGQNGNTEAFF
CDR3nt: TGTGCCAGCAGCTCCGGACAAAACGGGAACACTGAAGCTTTCTTT

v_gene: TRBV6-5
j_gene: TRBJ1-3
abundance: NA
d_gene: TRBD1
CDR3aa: CASSPGTGVYF
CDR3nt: TGTGCCAGCAGCCCAGGGACAGGGGTATATTTT

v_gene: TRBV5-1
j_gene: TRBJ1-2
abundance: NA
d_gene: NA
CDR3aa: CASSLGRGGYGYTF
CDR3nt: TGCGCCAGCAGCTTGGGTCGGGGAGGCTATGGCTACACCTTC

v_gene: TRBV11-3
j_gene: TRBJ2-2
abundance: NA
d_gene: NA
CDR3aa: CASSSPGLGGGELFF
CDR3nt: TGTGCCAGCAGCTCTCCCGGACTAGGGGGCGGGGAGCTGTTTTTT

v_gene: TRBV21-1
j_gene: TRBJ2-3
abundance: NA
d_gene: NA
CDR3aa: CASTRSGAIRDTQYF
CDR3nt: TGTGCCAGCACCCGGTCTGGGGCCATCAGGGATACGCAGTATTTT

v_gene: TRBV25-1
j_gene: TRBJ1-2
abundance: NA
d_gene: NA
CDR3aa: CASSVWGKAGREGYTF
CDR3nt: TGTGCCAGCAGTGTATGGGGGAAGGCGGGACGAGAGGGCTACACCTTC

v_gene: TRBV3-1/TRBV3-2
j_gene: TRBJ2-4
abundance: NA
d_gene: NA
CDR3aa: CASSQAGGTFGGIQYF
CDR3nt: TGTGCCAGCAGCCAAGCGGGGGGCACCTTTGGGGGCATTCAGTACTTC

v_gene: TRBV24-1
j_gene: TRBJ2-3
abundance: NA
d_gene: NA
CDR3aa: CATSDLGGGKDTQYF
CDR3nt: TGTGCCACCAGTGATTTGGGAGGGGGCAAAGATACGCAGTATTTT

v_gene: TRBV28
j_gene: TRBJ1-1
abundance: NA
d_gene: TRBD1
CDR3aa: CASSPIRDSLEAFF
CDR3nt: TGTGCCAGCAGTCCAATCCGGGACAGCTTAGAAGCTTTCTTT

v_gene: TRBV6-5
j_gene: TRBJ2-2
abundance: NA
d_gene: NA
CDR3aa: CASSHSGTNTGELFF
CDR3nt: TGTGCCAGCAGCCATTCCGGGACGAACACCGGGGAGCTGTTTTTT

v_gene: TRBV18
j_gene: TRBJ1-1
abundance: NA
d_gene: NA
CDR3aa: CASSPRRENTEAFF
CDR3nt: TGTGCCAGCTCACCACGGCGGGAAAACACTGAAGCTTTCTTT

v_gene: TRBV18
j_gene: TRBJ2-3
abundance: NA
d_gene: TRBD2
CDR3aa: CASSMTGTKDTQYF
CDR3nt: TGTGCCAGCTCAATGACCGGGACTAAAGATACGCAGTATTTT

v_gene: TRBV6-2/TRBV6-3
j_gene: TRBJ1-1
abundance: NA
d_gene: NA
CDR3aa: CASSTRLRTTGEKNPEAFF
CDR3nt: TGTGCCAGCAGTACCCGACTCCGGACAACGGGCGAGAAGAACCCTGAAGCTTTCTTT

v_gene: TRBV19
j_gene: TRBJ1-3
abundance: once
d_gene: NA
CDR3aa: CASTITRNTGNTIYF
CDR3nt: TGTGCCAGTACTATTACCAGGAATACTGGAAACACCATATATTTT

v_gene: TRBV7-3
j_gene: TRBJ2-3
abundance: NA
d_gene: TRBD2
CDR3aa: CASSTRAGGPTDTQYF
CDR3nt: TGTGCCAGCAGCACCAGAGCGGGGGGCCCCACAGATACGCAGTATTTT

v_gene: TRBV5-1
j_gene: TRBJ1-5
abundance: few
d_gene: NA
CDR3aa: CASSLGDIGQPQHF
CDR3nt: TGCGCCAGCAGCTTAGGGGACATTGGGCAGCCCCAGCATTTT

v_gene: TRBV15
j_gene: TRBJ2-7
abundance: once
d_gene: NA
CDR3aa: CATSRGSRVHEQYF
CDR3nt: TGTGCCACCAGCAGAGGGTCCAGGGTACACGAGCAGTACTTC

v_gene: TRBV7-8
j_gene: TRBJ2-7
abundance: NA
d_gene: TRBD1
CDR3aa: CASTRDRDSYEQYF
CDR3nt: TGTGCCAGCACCCGGGACAGGGATTCCTACGAGCAGTACTTC

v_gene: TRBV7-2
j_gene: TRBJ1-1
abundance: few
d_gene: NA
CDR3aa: CASSQNTGFEAFF
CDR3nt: TGTGCCAGCAGCCAAAACACAGGCTTTGAAGCTTTCTTT

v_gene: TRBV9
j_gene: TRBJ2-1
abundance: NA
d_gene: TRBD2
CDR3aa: CASSARTSGEGEQFF
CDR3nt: TGTGCCAGCAGCGCCAGGACTAGCGGGGAAGGGGAGCAGTTCTTC

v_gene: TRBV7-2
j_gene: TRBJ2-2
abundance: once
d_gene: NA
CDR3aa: CASRVSTSGELFF
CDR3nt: TGTGCCAGCAGGGTGTCAACAAGCGGGGAGCTGTTTTTT

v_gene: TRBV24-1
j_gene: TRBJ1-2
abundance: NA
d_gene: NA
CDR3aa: CATSDSQADRSNGYTF
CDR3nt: TGTGCCACCAGTGATTCCCAAGCTGACAGGTCTAATGGCTACACCTTC

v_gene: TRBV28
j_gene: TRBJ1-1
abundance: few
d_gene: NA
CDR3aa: CASTLLSAGGTEAFF
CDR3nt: TGTGCCAGCACCCTGTTATCCGCGGGGGGCACTGAAGCTTTCTTT

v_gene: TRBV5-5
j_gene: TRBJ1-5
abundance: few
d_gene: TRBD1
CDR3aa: CASSHPGQGLHF
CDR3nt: TGTGCCAGCAGTCACCCAGGACAGGGCCTACATTTT

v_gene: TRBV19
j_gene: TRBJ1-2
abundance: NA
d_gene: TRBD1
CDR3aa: CASRPLRQGTNYGYTF
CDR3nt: TGTGCCAGTAGACCCCTTAGACAGGGAACAAACTATGGCTACACCTTC

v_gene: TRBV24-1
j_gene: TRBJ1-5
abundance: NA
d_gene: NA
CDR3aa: CATSEAATAQHF
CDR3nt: TGTGCCACCAGTGAGGCGGCCACTGCCCAGCATTTT

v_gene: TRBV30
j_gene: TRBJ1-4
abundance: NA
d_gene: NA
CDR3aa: CAWSATGFNEKLFF
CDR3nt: TGTGCCTGGAGTGCGACAGGTTTTAATGAAAAACTGTTTTTT

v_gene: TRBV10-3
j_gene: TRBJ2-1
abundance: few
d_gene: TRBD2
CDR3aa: CAISDPGLAVYNEQFF
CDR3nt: TGTGCCATCAGTGATCCGGGACTAGCGGTATACAATGAGCAGTTCTTC

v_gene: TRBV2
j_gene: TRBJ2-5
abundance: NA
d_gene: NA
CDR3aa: CASSEVGRGETQYF
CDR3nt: TGTGCCAGCAGTGAAGTCGGCAGGGGAGAGACCCAGTACTTC

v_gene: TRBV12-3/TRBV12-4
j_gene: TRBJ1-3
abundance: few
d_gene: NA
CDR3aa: CASTPPRGNTIYF
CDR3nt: TGTGCCAGCACCCCCCCGAGGGGAAACACCATATATTTT

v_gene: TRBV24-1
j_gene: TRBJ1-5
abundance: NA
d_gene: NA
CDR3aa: CATSGGLVNQPQHF
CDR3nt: TGTGCCACCAGTGGGGGGCTGGTGAATCAGCCCCAGCATTTT

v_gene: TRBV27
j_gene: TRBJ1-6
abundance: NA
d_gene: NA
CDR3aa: CASRNTGGTLSTYF
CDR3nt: TGTGCCAGCAGGAATACGGGGGGGACACTTTCCACCTACTTT

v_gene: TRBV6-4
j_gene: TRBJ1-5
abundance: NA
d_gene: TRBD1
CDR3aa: CASSEATGGNQPQHF
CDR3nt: TGTGCCAGCAGTGAAGCAACAGGGGGCAATCAGCCCCAGCATTTT

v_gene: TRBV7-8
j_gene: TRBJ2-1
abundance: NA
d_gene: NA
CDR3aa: CASSLRFAGMNEQFF
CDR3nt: TGTGCCAGCAGCTTAAGGTTTGCGGGGATGAATGAGCAGTTCTTC

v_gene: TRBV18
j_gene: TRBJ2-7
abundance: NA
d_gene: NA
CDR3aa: CASSPLPDSSYEQYF
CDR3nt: TGTGCCAGCTCACCATTACCTGACAGCTCCTACGAGCAGTACTTC

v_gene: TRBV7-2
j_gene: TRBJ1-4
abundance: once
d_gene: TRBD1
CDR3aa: CASRSRQGAGEKLFF
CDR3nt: TGTGCCAGCAGATCCAGACAGGGGGCCGGTGAAAAACTGTTTTTT

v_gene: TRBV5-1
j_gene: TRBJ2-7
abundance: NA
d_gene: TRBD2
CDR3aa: CASSPELAGAYEQYF
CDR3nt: TGCGCCAGCAGCCCAGAACTAGCGGGGGCCTACGAGCAGTACTTC

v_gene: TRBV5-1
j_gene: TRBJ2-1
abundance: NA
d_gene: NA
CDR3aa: CASSLGETLGNEQFF
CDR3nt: TGCGCCAGCAGCTTGGGAGAGACTTTAGGCAATGAGCAGTTCTTC

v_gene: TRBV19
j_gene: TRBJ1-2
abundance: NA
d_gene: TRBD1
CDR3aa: CASSDRGQGYTF
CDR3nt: TGTGCCAGTAGCGACAGGGGGCAAGGCTACACCTTC

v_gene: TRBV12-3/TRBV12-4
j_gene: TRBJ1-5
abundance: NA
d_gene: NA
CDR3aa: CASSRSYSEPQHF
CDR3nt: TGTGCCAGCAGTAGGAGCTATTCGGAGCCCCAGCATTTT

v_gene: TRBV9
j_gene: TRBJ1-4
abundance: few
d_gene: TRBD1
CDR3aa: CASSVAGTGGEKLFF
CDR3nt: TGTGCCAGCAGCGTAGCCGGGACAGGGGGGGAAAAACTGTTTTTT

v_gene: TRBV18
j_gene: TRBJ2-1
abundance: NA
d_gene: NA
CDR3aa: CASSRQLNEQFF
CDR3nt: TGTGCCAGCTCTAGACAGCTCAATGAGCAGTTCTTC

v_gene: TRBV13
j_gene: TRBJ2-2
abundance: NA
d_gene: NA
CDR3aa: CASSHANTGELFF
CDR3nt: TGTGCCAGCAGCCATGCGAACACCGGGGAGCTGTTTTTT

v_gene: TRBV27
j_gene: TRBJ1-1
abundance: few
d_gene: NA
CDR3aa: CASSLGQNTEAFF
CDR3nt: TGTGCCAGCAGTTTGGGGCAGAACACTGAAGCTTTCTTT

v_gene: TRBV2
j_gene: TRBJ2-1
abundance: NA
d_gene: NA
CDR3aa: CASSESHSLGGQFF
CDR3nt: TGTGCCAGCAGTGAAAGCCACAGCCTCGGGGGGCAGTTCTTC

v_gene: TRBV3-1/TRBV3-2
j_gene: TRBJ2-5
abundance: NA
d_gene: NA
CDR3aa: CASSPTRRTRGPQETQYF
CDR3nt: TGTGCCAGCAGCCCCACGAGGAGGACCAGGGGACCCCAAGAGACCCAGTACTTC

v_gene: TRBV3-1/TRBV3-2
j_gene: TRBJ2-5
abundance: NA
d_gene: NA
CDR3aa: CASSQEATSLQETQYF
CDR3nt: TGTGCCAGCAGCCAAGAGGCGACTTCTCTTCAAGAGACCCAGTACTTC

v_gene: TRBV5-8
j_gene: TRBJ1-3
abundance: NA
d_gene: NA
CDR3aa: CASSPGPSGNTIYF
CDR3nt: TGTGCCAGCAGCCCAGGTCCCTCTGGAAACACCATATATTTT

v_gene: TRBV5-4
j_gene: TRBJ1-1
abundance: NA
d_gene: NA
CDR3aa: CASSLAEGRAFF
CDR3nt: TGTGCCAGCAGCTTGGCTGAGGGTCGGGCTTTCTTT

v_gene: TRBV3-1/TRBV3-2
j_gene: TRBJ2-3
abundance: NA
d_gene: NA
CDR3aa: CASSQVGADTQYF
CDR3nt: TGTGCCAGCAGCCAAGTAGGGGCAGATACGCAGTATTTT

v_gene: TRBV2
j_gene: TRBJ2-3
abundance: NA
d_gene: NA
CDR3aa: CASSPDSVGDTQYF
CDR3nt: TGTGCCAGCAGTCCGGACAGCGTGGGGGATACGCAGTATTTT

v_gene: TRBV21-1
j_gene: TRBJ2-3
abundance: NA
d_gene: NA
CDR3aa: CASITLKGGRADTQYF
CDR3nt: TGTGCCAGCATCACCCTTAAGGGGGGGCGCGCAGATACGCAGTATTTT

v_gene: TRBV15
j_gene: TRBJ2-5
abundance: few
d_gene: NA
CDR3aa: CATSRPPGQGFSRETQYF
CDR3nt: TGTGCCACCAGCAGACCTCCCGGGCAGGGGTTCTCCCGGGAGACCCAGTACTTC

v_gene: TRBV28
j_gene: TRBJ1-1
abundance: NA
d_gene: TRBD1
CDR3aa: CASSLGQGAAFF
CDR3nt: TGTGCCAGCAGTTTAGGACAGGGGGCCGCTTTCTTT

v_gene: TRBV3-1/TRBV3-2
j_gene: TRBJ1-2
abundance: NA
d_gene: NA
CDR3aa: CASSPMGQGWGYTF
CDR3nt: TGTGCCAGCAGCCCCATGGGCCAGGGCTGGGGCTACACCTTC